This T cell receptor (beta chain) was recorded in a study of shared clonotypes between healthy human individuals. The study, taken as a whole, reports: An effect of sequencing depth on clonotype sharing among donors was expected. Clonotypes not shared had lower generation probabilities than those common to all four donors.

Assay used: immunoSEQ multiplex PCR; TCRdb lists only in-frame clones, some missing. Of about 1 million clones listed, approximately 68% were seen once; the top ten hold around 1.4%. CDR3 length equals 16 residues. The germline V gene has CDR1 KGHSH and CDR2 LQKENI. The germline V and J ends were trimmed by 1 base and 6 bases, with 18 bases remaining between them. For this clone: Its specificity is unknown.

Donation came from healthy HIV-negative adults that had no recent acute infections or vaccinations. This clonotype originated in a man aged 18 to 35 in good health. The chain couples TRBV18 to TRBJ1-1; D is perhaps TRBD1 (5 bases). Sequenced material: memory CD4+ T cells sorted from blood. The subset here: CD45RA-negative fraction. The CDR3 is CASSPQLGQGSAEAFF. CDR3 DNA sequence: TGTGCCAGCTCACCACAGTTAGGGCAGGGATCCGCTGAAGCTTTCTTT.